The 25 T cell receptor beta chains reported below all come from one sample, sequenced in a study of blood T cell repertoires in COVID-19. Some clones are missing from TCRdb's copy, which holds only in-frame ones; the method was immunoSEQ multiplex PCR. The data show tens of thousands of clones, 91% seen once. Sequencing input: peripheral blood. Every receptor here comes from a man in his fifties or sixties with active COVID-19.

This clone has a single count. The chain carries TRBV19 and TRBJ1-1; the D is unclear. The CDR3 is made up of 15 amino acids. Looked up from germline, CDR1 is LNHDA and CDR2 is SQIVND (reference sequence). V gave up 3 bases and J gave up 6 bases, with 17 bases separating them. As DNA, the CDR3 is TGTGCCAGTAGTATGTTGGGCGCCGGCGGGGCTGAAGCTTTCTTT. This codes for CASSMLGAGGAEAFF. Complete variable domain (other parts from reference TRBV19 and TRBJ1-1): DGGITQSPKYLFRKEGQNVTLSCEQNLNHDAMYWYRQDPGQGLRLIYYSQIVNDFQKGDIAEGYSVSREKKESFPLTVTSAQKNPTAFYLCASSMLGAGGAEAFFGQGTRLTVV.

The chain links TRBV19 to TRBJ1-1; 11 bases are a match to TRBD1. In germline, CDR1 is LNHDA, CDR2 SQIVND (reference sequence). The CDR3 length is 17 residues. V lost 3 bases and J lost 4; bases outside the gene matches: 10. This CDR3 reads CASSMTGTGGSGTEAFF. CDR3 nucleotides: TGTGCCAGTAGTATGACCGGGACAGGGGGAAGTGGCACTGAAGCTTTCTTT.

The chain combines TRBV28 with TRBJ1-2; 7 bases map to TRBD1. The germline V gene encodes CDR1 MDHEN and CDR2 SYDVKM. The ends lost 5 bases at V and 1 base at J; junction bases unmatched: 7. There are 15 residues in the CDR3. CDR3 coding DNA: TGTGCCAGCAGTCTGACAGGGCTGGTTAACTATGGCTACACCTTC. Its translation is CASSLTGLVNYGYTF.

The chain recombines TRBV6-5 with TRBJ1-1; D remains ambiguous. V dropped 0 bases and J dropped 4 bases, with 6 bases sitting between them. Germline V gene lookup returns CDR1 MNHEY and CDR2 SVGAGI. This CDR3 has 13 amino acids. CDR3 region: CASSYSIGTEAFF. CDR3 sequence (DNA): TGTGCCAGCAGTTACTCGATCGGCACTGAAGCTTTCTTT.

This chain joins TRBV6-2 or TRBV6-3 and TRBJ2-5; D is undetermined. The CDR3 length is 13 residues. Germline V gene sequence: CDR1 MNHEY, CDR2 SVGEGT. V dropped 2 bases and J dropped 2 bases, with 6 bases sitting between them. The CDR3 is CASSYEVQETQYF. DNA for the CDR3: TGTGCCAGCAGTTACGAGGTACAAGAGACCCAGTACTTC.

The J gene is TRBJ1-1, the V gene TRBV20-1; D is unresolved. There are 11 residues in the CDR3. Germline values: CDR1 DFQATT, CDR2 SNEGSKA (reference sequence). Trimming shortened V by 5 bases and J by 10 bases, and 14 bases separated the two germline ends. In nucleotides, the CDR3 is TGCAGTGCTCCAAATCGGGTGGGAGCTTTCTTT. Amino acid sequence: CSAPNRVGAFF.

V is TRBV28 and J is TRBJ2-5, with TRBD2 matching 8 bases. J lost 2 bases, V lost 6 bases, and 5 bases had no gene match. Germline V gene sequence: CDR1 MDHEN, CDR2 SYDVKM. The CDR3 sequence is 14 residues long. The CDR3 sequence: CASSDASGQETQYF. The CDR3 DNA sequence: TGTGCCAGCAGCGACGCTAGCGGGCAAGAGACCCAGTACTTC.

V gene TRBV11-2 combines with J gene TRBJ2-7; TRBD2 agrees at 10 bases. V was pared by 5 bases and J by 1 base, with 2 bases of the junction left unmatched. The germline CDR1 and CDR2 sequences are SGHAT and FQNNGV. The CDR3 is made up of 14 amino acids. CDR3 sequence reads: CASSRTSGSYEQYF. CDR3 in DNA: TGTGCCAGCAGCAGGACTAGCGGATCCTACGAGCAGTACTTC.

This clone has just a few counts. The chain has TRBV12-3 or TRBV12-4 and TRBJ2-7; no reliable D call. V lost 6 bases and J 3 bases, leaving 9 bases between the germline ends. The CDR3 is 12 amino acids. The CDR3, as DNA: TGTGCCAGCAGCGCGGCGAGCTACGAGCAGTACTTC. Its translation is CASSAASYEQYF.

V usage is TRBV5-4 and J usage is TRBJ2-5, with D perhaps TRBD1 (5 bases). In germline, CDR1 is SGHNT, CDR2 YYREEE (reference sequence). The ends were cut back, 0 bases at V and 2 bases at J, with 11 bases in the middle. The CDR3 is made up of 15 amino acids. The CDR3 sequence is CASSLGPGLQETQYF. The CDR3 DNA reads as TGTGCCAGCAGCTTGGGTCCAGGGCTACAAGAGACCCAGTACTTC. Full variable domain (rest looked up from reference TRBV5-4 and TRBJ2-5): ETGVTQSPTHLIKTRGQQVTLRCSSQSGHNTVSWYQQALGQGPQFIFQYYREEENGRGNFPPRFSGLQFPNYSSELNVNALELDDSALYLCASSLGPGLQETQYFGPGTRLLVL.

This chain joins TRBV11-2 and TRBJ2-5; 14 bases match TRBD2. The germline gives CDR1 SGHAT, CDR2 FQNNGV. This CDR3 has 16 amino acids. V trimming: 3 bases; J trimming: 5 bases; junction bases outside the gene matches: 5. The CDR3 DNA reads as TGTGCCAGCAGCTTGACTAGCGGGGGGGTAGTGGAGACCCAGTACTTC. Protein product: CASSLTSGGVVETQYF.

This rearrangement joins TRBV19 to TRBJ2-2; TRBD2 might be the D (6 bases). Germline V CDR1 and CDR2: LNHDA, SQIVND (reference sequence). With 8 bases removed from V and 5 bases from J, the gap between germline ends came to 18 bases. The CDR3 consists of 15 residues. Here the CDR3 DNA reads TGTGCCAGTTCGGGCTTGGGACTTGAGACCGGGGAGCTGTTTTTT. It encodes CASSGLGLETGELFF.

This clone was counted only a few times. The chain is built from TRBV19 and TRBJ2-1; D uncertain. Per germline, CDR1 LNHDA and CDR2 SQIVND (reference sequence). Between the trimmed V and J ends, which lost 3 bases and 6 bases, there was a span of 15 bases. The CDR3 sequence is 15 residues long. DNA of the CDR3: TGTGCCAGTAGTATCCTAAGTACGTCACCCAATGAGCAGTTCTTC. Translating it yields CASSILSTSPNEQFF.

This clone showed up just once. The chain recombines TRBV7-2 with TRBJ2-1; 9 positions match TRBD1. Germline V gene sequence: CDR1 SGHTA, CDR2 FQGNSA. V lost 5 bases, J lost 10 bases, and 9 bases stayed unmatched. The CDR3 runs to 14 residues. The CDR3 sequence is CASSPGTGFGEQFF. The CDR3 bases are TGTGCCAGCAGCCCCGGGACAGGGTTTGGAGAGCAGTTCTTC. The complete variable domain, with remaining parts taken from reference TRBV7-2 and TRBJ2-1, reads GAGVSQSPSNKVTEKGKDVELRCDPISGHTALYWYRQSLGQGLEFLIYFQGNSAPDKSGLPSDRFSAERTGGSVSTLTIQRTQQEDSAVYLCASSPGTGFGEQFFGPGTRLTVL.

This chain uses TRBV19 with TRBJ2-1, with D hard to call. V was trimmed by 2 bases and J by 4 bases, leaving 12 bases between them. Germline V gene lookup returns CDR1 LNHDA and CDR2 SQIVND (reference sequence). The CDR3 loop spans 15 amino acids. The CDR3 sequence is CASSIKDSPYNEQFF. CDR3 sequence (DNA): TGTGCCAGTAGTATAAAAGACTCCCCGTACAATGAGCAGTTCTTC.

V gene TRBV19 combines with J gene TRBJ1-1, with TRBD1 matching 9 bases. Germline V gene sequence: CDR1 LNHDA, CDR2 SQIVND (reference sequence). The CDR3 consists of 16 residues. V lost 7 bases, J lost 3 bases, and 12 bases stayed unmatched. The CDR3, as DNA: TGTGCCAGTACGCGAGGGACAGGGAGGGGCGACACTGAAGCTTTCTTT. This translates into CASTRGTGRGDTEAFF.

The rearrangement uses TRBV3-1 (or the pseudogene TRBV3-2) and TRBJ1-2; 8 bases fit TRBD1. J was trimmed by 7 bases and V by 4 bases; bases with no gene match: 8. Germline CDR1 is LGHDT and CDR2 is YNNKEL (reference sequence). This CDR3 has 14 residues. DNA of the CDR3: TGTGCCAGCAGCCCACGGCAGGGGGCGCTTGGCTACACCTTC. Its translation is CASSPRQGALGYTF.

The chain joins TRBV7-9 to TRBJ1-2; 7 positions agree with TRBD1. The CDR3 is 13 residues long. Unmatched junction bases numbered 5, after V lost 5 bases and J lost 5 bases. CDR1 is SEHNR, CDR2 FQNEAQ, per germline (reference sequence). CDR3 protein: CASSRQGWYGYTF. CDR3 bases: TGTGCCAGCAGCCGACAGGGTTGGTATGGCTACACCTTC.

This clone was counted only a few times. The chain employs TRBV28 and TRBJ1-2; a possible D gene is TRBD1 (5 bases). V lost 2 bases and J 11 bases, leaving 24 bases between the germline ends. Per the germline V gene, CDR1 is MDHEN and CDR2 is SYDVKM. This CDR3 is built from 16 residues. For the CDR3, the DNA is TGTGCCAGCAGTTTACTAATGGGGGGTAACCCCCTGGGTTACACCTTC. Its translation: CASSLLMGGNPLGYTF.

This sequence joins TRBV10-3 and TRBJ2-7, with D possibly matching TRBD1 (5 bases). The CDR3 loop spans 14 amino acids. Trimming left V 2 bases short and J 4 bases short, with 12 bases between. CDR1 is ENHRY, CDR2 SYGVKD, per germline. In DNA, the CDR3 is TGTGCCATCAGTGAGCAGTGGGGCAAGTACGAGCAGTACTTC. As protein: CAISEQWGKYEQYF.

In regard to this clone: The junction shows a germline mismatch at one end, possibly a read error. V gene TRBV2 combines with J gene TRBJ2-2, with TRBD2 matching over 10 bases. Germline-derived CDR1 and CDR2 are SNHLY and FYNNEI. The CDR3 length is 14 residues. This CDR3 is CAGRLAGYTGELFF. CDR3 nucleotides: TGTGCCGGCAGACTAGCGGGTTACACCGGGGAGCTGTTTTTT. Full variable domain (remainder filled in from reference TRBV2 and TRBJ2-2): EPEVTQTPSHQVTQMGQEVILRCVPISNHLYFYWYRQILGQKVEFLVSFYNNEISEKSEIFDDQFSVERPDGSNFTLKIRSTKLEDSAMYFCAGRLAGYTGELFFGEGSRLTVL.

The V call is TRBV3-1 (or the pseudogene TRBV3-2), the J call TRBJ1-1; D is undetermined. The germline gives CDR1 LGHDT, CDR2 YNNKEL (reference sequence). The CDR3 extends over 15 amino acids. Trimming stripped 2 bases from V and 2 bases from J, with 12 bases between. The CDR3 region is CASSQTPAGNTEAFF. CDR3 DNA sequence: TGTGCCAGCAGCCAAACACCCGCGGGAAACACTGAAGCTTTCTTT.

This clone was seen more than once but under ten times. The CDR3 nucleotides read TGTGCCAGCAGTGGGACTAGCGGAGCGGAGAACACCGGGGAGCTGTTTTTT. Translation gives CASSGTSGAENTGELFF. The rearrangement uses TRBV6-4 and TRBJ2-2, with TRBD2 matching over 10 bases. The CDR3 runs 17 residues. CDR1 and CDR2 (germline): MRHNA, SNTAGT. J was trimmed by 1 base and V by 4 bases; bases with no gene match: 6.

The chain has TRBV3-1 (or the pseudogene TRBV3-2) and TRBJ2-2; 11 bases fit TRBD1. The length of the CDR3 is 16 residues. V gave up 5 bases and J gave up 4 bases; unmatched junction bases: 6. The germline CDR1 and CDR2 sequences are LGHDT and YNNKEL (reference sequence). CDR3 loop: CASSFYGTGGTGELFF. The CDR3 DNA sequence: TGTGCCAGCAGCTTTTACGGGACAGGGGGCACCGGGGAGCTGTTTTTT.

The chain carries TRBV24-1 and TRBJ2-1; D ambiguous. This CDR3 contains 13 residues. The germline V gene encodes CDR1 KGHDR and CDR2 SFDVKD. Trimming took 0 bases from V and 8 from J, leaving 7 bases between them. The CDR3 DNA reads TGTGCCACCAGTGATTTGGCGGTCCATGAGCAGTTCTTC. Amino acids: CATSDLAVHEQFF.